Sequencing of this T cell receptor (beta chain) was carried out in a study of Ad26.COV2.S vaccination and SARS-CoV-2 variants. Study findings and constraints: Individuals receiving vaccine had higher spike-specific TCR breadth than placebo recipients did. The breadth of spike-specific CD8+ and CD4+ T cell responses after vaccination was reportedly substantial. People who got the vaccine or the placebo had similar non-spike TCR breadth.

Treatment defined: 19 received Ad26.COV2.S at low or high dose, single or two shots; 5 received placebo; per-sample allocation not given. Samples came from day 63 after the first vaccine or placebo injection. Clones were read by immunoSEQ multiplex PCR, and TCRdb kept only the in-frame ones, dropping some. Of 360,000 or so clones in the sample, over 75% were seen once. This clone was counted once. Its cognate antigen is unknown. Germline V gives CDR1 ENHRY, CDR2 SYGVKD. The CDR3 spans 11 residues. The V and J ends lost 10 bases and 2 bases respectively, with 8 bases between them. This receptor was obtained from a person between 18 and 60 years old who received the Ad26.COV2.S COVID-19 vaccine or a placebo. V usage is TRBV10-3 and J usage is TRBJ2-5, with D uncertain. This specimen consisted of peripheral blood, obtained in a trial of Ad26.COV2.S vaccine versus placebo. In nucleotides, the CDR3 is TGTGCCACAAGAGGACAAGAGACCCAGTACTTC. It codes for CATRGQETQYF.